This T cell receptor (beta chain) was sequenced in a study of T cell responses to AZD1222 COVID-19 vaccine. Study observations and caveats: Donor demographics were predominantly white British with a female majority; clonal diversity may be underestimated. Baseline serostatus was positive in only a handful of AZD1222 recipients. Spike as a whole was targeted by vaccine-associated CD4 TCRs, dominant at 160-218 and 743-854. Epitopes outside B.1.351 and B.1.1.7 mutated regions reportedly drew nearly half of spike TCRs.

The germline V and J ends were trimmed by 3 bases and 1 base, with 3 bases remaining between them. This CDR3 has 13 amino acids. The V gene's germline CDR1 is SGHTA and CDR2 FQGTGA. This clone has just one count. The antigen remains undetermined. Sequenced by immunoSEQ multiplex PCR; TCRdb stores in-frame clones only, minus some. The table has approximately 150,000 clones, 88% seen once. The material was peripheral blood, obtained 28 days after the second dose of the MenACWY control vaccine. The chain links TRBV7-3 to TRBJ2-2; D uncertain. The clonotype was recovered from an adult who received the MenACWY meningococcal vaccine as a control. The CDR3 reads CASSFKNTGELFF. In DNA, the CDR3 is TGTGCCAGCAGCTTTAAGAACACCGGGGAGCTGTTTTTT.